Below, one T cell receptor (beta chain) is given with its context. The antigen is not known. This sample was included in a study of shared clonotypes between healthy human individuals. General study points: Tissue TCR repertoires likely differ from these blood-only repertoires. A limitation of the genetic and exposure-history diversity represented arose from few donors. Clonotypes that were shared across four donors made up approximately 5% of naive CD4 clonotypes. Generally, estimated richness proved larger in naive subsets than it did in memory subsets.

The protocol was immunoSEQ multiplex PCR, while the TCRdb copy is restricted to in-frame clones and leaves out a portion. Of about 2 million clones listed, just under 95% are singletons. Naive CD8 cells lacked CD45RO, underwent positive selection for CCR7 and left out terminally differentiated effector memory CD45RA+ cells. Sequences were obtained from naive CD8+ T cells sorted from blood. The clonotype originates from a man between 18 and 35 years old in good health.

DNA for the CDR3: TGTGCCAGCAGCCCCGTAGCCACAGATACGCAGTATTTT. It codes for CASSPVATDTQYF. The chain is built from TRBV14 and TRBJ2-3; D is uncertain. CDR1 and CDR2 from the germline V gene are SGHDN and FVKESK. The CDR3 runs to 13 residues. Trimming stripped 4 bases from V and 2 bases from J, with 7 bases between.